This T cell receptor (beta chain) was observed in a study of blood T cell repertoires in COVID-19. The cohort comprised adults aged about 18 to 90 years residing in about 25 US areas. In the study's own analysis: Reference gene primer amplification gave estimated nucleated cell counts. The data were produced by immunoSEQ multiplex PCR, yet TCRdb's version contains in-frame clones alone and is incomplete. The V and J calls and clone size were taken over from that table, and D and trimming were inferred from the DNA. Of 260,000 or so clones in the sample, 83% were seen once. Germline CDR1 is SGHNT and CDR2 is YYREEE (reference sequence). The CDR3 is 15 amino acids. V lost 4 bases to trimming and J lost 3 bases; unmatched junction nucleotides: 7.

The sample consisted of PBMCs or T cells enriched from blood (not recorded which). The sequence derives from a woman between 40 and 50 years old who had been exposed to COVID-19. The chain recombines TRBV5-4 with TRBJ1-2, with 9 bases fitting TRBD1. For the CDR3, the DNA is TGTGCCAGCAGCACGAAACAGGGGGCCGACTATGGCTACACCTTC. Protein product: CASSTKQGADYGYTF. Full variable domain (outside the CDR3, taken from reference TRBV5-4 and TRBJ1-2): ETGVTQSPTHLIKTRGQQVTLRCSSQSGHNTVSWYQQALGQGPQFIFQYYREEENGRGNFPPRFSGLQFPNYSSELNVNALELDDSALYLCASSTKQGADYGYTFGSGTRLTVV.